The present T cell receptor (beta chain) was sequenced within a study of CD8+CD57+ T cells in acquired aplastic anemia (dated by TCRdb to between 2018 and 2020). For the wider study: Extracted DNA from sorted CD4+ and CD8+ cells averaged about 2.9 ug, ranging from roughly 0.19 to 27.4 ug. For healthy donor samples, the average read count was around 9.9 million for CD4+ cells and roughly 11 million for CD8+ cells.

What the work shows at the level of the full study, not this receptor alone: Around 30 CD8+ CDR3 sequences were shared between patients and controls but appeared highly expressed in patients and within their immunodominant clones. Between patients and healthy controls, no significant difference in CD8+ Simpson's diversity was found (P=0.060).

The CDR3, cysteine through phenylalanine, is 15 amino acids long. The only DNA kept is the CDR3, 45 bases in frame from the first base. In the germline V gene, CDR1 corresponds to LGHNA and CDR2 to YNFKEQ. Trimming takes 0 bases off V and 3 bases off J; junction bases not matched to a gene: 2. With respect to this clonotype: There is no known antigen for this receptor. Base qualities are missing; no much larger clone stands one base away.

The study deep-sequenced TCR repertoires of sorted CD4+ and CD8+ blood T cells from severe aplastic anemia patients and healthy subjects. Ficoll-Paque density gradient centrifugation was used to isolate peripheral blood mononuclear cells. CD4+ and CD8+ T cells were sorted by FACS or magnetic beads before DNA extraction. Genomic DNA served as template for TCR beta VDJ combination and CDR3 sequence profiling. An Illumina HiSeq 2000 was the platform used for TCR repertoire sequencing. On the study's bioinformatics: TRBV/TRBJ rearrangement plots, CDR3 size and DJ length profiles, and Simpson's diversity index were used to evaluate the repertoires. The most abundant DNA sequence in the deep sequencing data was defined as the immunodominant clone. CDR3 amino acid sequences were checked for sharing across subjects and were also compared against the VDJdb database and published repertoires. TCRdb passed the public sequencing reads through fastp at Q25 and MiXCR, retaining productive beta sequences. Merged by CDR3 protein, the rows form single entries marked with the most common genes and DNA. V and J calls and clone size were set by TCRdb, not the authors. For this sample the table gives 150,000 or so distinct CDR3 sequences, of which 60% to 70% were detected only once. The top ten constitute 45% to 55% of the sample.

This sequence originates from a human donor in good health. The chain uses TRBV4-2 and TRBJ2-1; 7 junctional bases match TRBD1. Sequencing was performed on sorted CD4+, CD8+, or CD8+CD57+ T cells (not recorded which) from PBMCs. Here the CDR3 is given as CASSQDNRGYNEQFF. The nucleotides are TGTGCCAGCAGCCAAGATAACAGGGGCTACAATGAGCAGTTCTTC.